The 5 T cell receptor beta chains below all came from one sample that was sequenced in a study of regulatory T cells in long-lasting Graves disease. TCR beta libraries were built with iRepertoire HTBI primers and Arm-PCR of CDR3 regions. A single record per CDR3 protein comes from TCRdb applying MiXCR to the multiplex PCR reads. The table has approximately 400,000 distinct CDR3 sequences, around 14% seen once; the top ten hold roughly a sixth. Time point denoted: newly diagnosed GD, antithyroid drugs for less than 3 months. The TCR library was made from RNA extracted from PBMCs. The same data also went into a second study, on T cells in Graves' hyperthyroidism and ophthalmopathy.

The sequences come from peripheral blood mononuclear cells (PBMCs), collected at new diagnosis, from a patient treated with antithyroid drugs. The receptors stem from a woman aged 25-40 years with Graves disease.

There are many counts of this clonotype. This sequence joins TRBV11-2 and TRBJ2-3; D ambiguous. This CDR3 contains 13 residues. Deletions cut 7 bases from V and 3 bases from J, with 11 bases between. The germline gives CDR1 SGHAT, CDR2 FQNNGV. CDR3: CASTLFSTDTQYF. The CDR3 DNA reads TGTGCCAGCACCCTCTTTTCGACAGATACGCAGTATTTT.

The chain has TRBV6-4 and TRBJ1-1; D is perhaps TRBD1 (5 bases). V was cut by 3 bases and J by 9 bases, with 11 bases left in between. In germline, CDR1 is MRHNA, CDR2 SNTAGT. The CDR3 extends over 12 amino acids. CDR3 DNA: TGTGCCAGCAGTGAATTAAGGACAAAAGCTTTCTTT. The encoded protein is CASSELRTKAFF.

This clonotype showed up many times. The rearrangement uses TRBV20-1 and TRBJ2-1, with D maybe TRBD2 (5 bases). CDR3 size: 11 residues. CDR1 and CDR2 (germline): DFQATT, SNEGSKA (reference sequence). Trimming shortened V by 6 bases and J by 7 bases, and 10 bases separated the two germline ends. CDR3 protein: CSARGVNEQFF. The CDR3 nucleotides read TGCAGTGCCCGGGGAGTTAATGAGCAGTTCTTC.

In regard to this clonotype: One base away lies a much larger clone, so this may be a sequencing read error. The chain joins TRBV3-1 to TRBJ2-1; D uncertain. The J call may be faulty, since TRBJ2-7 better matches the DNA end. The CDR3 contains 12 residues. Per the germline V gene, CDR1 is LGHDT and CDR2 is YNNKEL (reference sequence). The CDR3 is CASSVAYNEQYF. CDR3 DNA sequence: TGTGCCAGCAGTGTGGCTTACAATGAGCAGTACTTC.

This clonotype showed up many times. The rearrangement uses TRBV6-2 or TRBV6-3 and TRBJ2-5, with D unclear. This CDR3 has 14 residues. V was cut by 5 bases and J by 1 base, with 11 bases left in between. Looked up from germline, CDR1 is MNHEY and CDR2 is SVGEGT. CDR3 nucleotide sequence: TGTGCCAGCAGTGAAGTATCAGGCCAAGAGACCCAGTACTTC. This gives the protein CASSEVSGQETQYF.